This TCR beta chain came from a study of blood T cells in healthy people across ages. Study summary: Per two T cells, template switching captured roughly one barcoded beta molecule. Study-level points and caveats: Aged donors had fewer naive CD4+ cells and lower diversity than long-lived donors.

The CDR3 contains 15 residues. Germline lookup yields CDR1 SGHTA and CDR2 FQGNSA. V was pared by 4 bases and J by 6 bases, with 11 bases of the junction left unmatched. Each sample yielded at least 5 micrograms of PBMC total RNA. Together with a sample-barcoded 5' primer, a J-beta primer mix was included in a second PCR lasting about 6 to 12 cycles. Each cDNA molecule received a tag from a template-switch adaptor that had 12 random nucleotides. TCRdb independently ran MiXCR on the 5' RACE reads; one entry per CDR3 protein. The data hold about 650,000 distinct CDR3 sequences, with over 40% observed a single time. This clonotype was counted only a few times. The antigen is undetermined.

Material for sequencing was blood. The rearrangement joins TRBV7-2 to TRBJ1-2; TRBD1 matches 7 bases. This sequence was found in a woman at least 80 years old in good health. In DNA form, the CDR3 reads TGTGCCAGCAGCTACGAAACCCGGGACAGTGATGGCTACACCTTC. Translation: CASSYETRDSDGYTF.